This TCR beta chain was profiled in a study of T cell responses to AZD1222 COVID-19 vaccine. The CDR3 extends over 11 amino acids. Note on this clone: The antigen is unknown.

Study conclusions and caveats: Distributed over spike, vaccine-associated CD4 TCRs predominated at 160-218 and 743-854.

Measured with immunoSEQ multiplex PCR; TCRdb has only the in-frame clones, and not every one. The sample includes around 120,000 clones, about 88% of them seen just once. The sequence came from an adult in good health. The chain is built from TRBV12-1 and TRBJ1-5. TRBV12-1 is a pseudogene. The sequencing here drew on peripheral blood, taken on day 0 of MenACWY control vaccination. The CDR3 protein is CASSFIQPQHF. CDR3 DNA sequence: TGTGCCAGCAGCTTTATCCAGCCCCAGCATTTT.